This T cell receptor beta chain stems from a study of blood T cell repertoires in COVID-19. V lost 7 bases and J lost 4, with 13 bases in between. The CDR3 is made up of 13 amino acids. From germline, CDR1 is MDHEN and CDR2 SYDVKM. The table came from immunoSEQ multiplex PCR; TCRdb's copy has only in-frame clones and leaves some out. The sample includes some 250,000 clones, about 90% seen only once; the top ten take 0.95% to 1.5%. The gene calls are TRBV28 and TRBJ1-2; the D gene is possibly TRBD1 (5 bases). Sequenced: PBMCs or T cells enriched from blood (not recorded which). The sequence came from a human donor in a cohort exposed to, infected with or recovered from COVID-19 (not recorded which). The donor label of this sample is uncertain. The CDR3 DNA reads TGTGCCAGCAAGCGGGGCGGAATCTATGGCTACACCTTC. This codes for CASKRGGIYGYTF.